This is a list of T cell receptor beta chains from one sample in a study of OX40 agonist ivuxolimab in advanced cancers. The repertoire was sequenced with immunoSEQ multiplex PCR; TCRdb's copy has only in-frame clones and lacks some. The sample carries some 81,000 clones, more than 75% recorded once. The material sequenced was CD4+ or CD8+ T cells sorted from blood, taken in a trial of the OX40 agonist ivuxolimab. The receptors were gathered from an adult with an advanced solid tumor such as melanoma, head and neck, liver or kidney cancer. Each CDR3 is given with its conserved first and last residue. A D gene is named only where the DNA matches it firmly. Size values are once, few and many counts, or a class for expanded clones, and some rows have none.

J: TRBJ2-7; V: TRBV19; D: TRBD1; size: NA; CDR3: CASRQDRGYEQYF; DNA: TGTGCCAGTAGACAGGACAGGGGCTACGAGCAGTACTTC
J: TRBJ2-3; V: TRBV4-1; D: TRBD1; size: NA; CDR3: CASSQGPGQGYTDTQYF; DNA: TGCGCCAGCAGCCAAGGACCGGGACAGGGCTACACAGATACGCAGTATTTT
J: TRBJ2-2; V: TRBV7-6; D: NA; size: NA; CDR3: CASSLSVELFF; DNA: TGTGCCAGCAGCTTATCTGTGGAGCTGTTTTTT
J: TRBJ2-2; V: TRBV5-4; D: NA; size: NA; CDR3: CASSLPGPPTRTSGELFF; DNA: TGTGCCAGCAGCTTACCCGGACCGCCAACGAGGACGTCCGGGGAGCTGTTTTTT
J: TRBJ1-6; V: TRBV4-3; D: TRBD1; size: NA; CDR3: CASSQYRGQDVPLHF; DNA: TGCGCCAGCAGCCAATACCGGGGACAGGACGTACCCCTCCACTTT
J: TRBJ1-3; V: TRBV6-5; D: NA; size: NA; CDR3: CASSYGSSGNTIYF; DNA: TGTGCCAGCAGTTACGGTAGCTCTGGAAACACCATATATTTT
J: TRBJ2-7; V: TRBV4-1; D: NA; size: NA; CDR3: CASSQDALEVGYEQYF; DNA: TGCGCCAGCAGCCAAGATGCCCTAGAAGTTGGCTACGAGCAGTACTTC
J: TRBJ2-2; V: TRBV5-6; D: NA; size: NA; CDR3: CASSSGTLDSGLFF; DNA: TGTGCCAGCAGCTCCGGGACATTAGATTCGGGGCTGTTTTTT
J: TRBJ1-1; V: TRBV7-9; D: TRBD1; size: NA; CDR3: CASSLAGTGGVGTEAFF; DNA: TGTGCCAGCAGCTTAGCTGGGACAGGAGGGGTAGGGACTGAAGCTTTCTTT
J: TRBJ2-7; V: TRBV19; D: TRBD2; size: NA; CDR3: CASSRPGTSGASEQYF; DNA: TGTGCCAGTAGTCGACCCGGGACTAGCGGGGCTTCCGAGCAGTACTTC
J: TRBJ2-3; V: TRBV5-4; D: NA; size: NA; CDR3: CASSPTGNTDTQYF; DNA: TGTGCCAGCAGCCCGACTGGAAACACAGATACGCAGTATTTT
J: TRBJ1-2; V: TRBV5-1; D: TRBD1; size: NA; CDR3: CASSPGQGPYYGYTF; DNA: TGCGCCAGCAGCCCCGGACAGGGACCATACTATGGCTACACCTTC
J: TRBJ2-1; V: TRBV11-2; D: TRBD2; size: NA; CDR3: CASSSRGVAGDSYNEQFF; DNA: TGTGCCAGCAGCTCCCGTGGGGTAGCGGGGGACTCCTACAATGAGCAGTTCTTC
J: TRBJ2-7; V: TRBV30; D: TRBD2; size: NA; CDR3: CAWAGEGGSHEQYF; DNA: TGTGCCTGGGCTGGGGAGGGTGGAAGCCACGAGCAGTACTTC
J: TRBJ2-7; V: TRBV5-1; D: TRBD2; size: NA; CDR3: CASSIGTSGGEYF; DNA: TGCGCCAGCAGCATCGGGACTAGCGGTGGGGAGTACTTC
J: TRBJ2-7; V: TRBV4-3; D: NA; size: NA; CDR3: CASSQGFYAYEQYF; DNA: TGCGCCAGCAGCCAAGGTTTCTACGCCTACGAGCAGTACTTC
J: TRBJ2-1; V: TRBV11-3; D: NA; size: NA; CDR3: CASSLVGQSSYNEQFF; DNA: TGTGCCAGCAGCTTAGTTGGTCAGAGCTCCTACAATGAGCAGTTCTTC
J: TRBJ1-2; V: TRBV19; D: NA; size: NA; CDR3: CASTFGTNRANYGYTF; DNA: TGTGCCAGTACATTCGGGACTAACCGGGCTAACTATGGCTACACCTTC
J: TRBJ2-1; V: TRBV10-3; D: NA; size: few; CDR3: CAISARVGEVEQFF; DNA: TGTGCCATCAGTGCCCGAGTCGGGGAGGTCGAGCAGTTCTTC